The source of this T cell receptor beta chain is a study of cytomegalovirus exposure and HLA in healthy donors. Study-wide findings and caveats: Accounts indicate the classifier identified cytomegalovirus status with strong specificity and sensitivity.

Germline loops: CDR1 SQVTM, CDR2 ANQGSEA. Trimming stripped 0 bases from V and 0 bases from J, with 12 bases between. The CDR3 is made up of 16 amino acids. Assay used: immunoSEQ multiplex PCR; TCRdb lists only in-frame clones, some missing. The data show 57,000 or so clones, with roughly 94% seen just once and 2% to 2.5% held by the top ten. Concerning this clone: The antigen remains unidentified.

The specimen sequenced was PBMCs. The TCR comes from a man aged 18 to 30 in good health and CMV-seronegative. The rearrangement uses TRBV29-1 and TRBJ1-3, with D uncertain. The CDR3, as DNA: TGCAGCGTTGAAGAGTTATCAGTTGGCTCTGGAAACACCATATATTTT. Residues: CSVEELSVGSGNTIYF.